What follows are 9 T cell receptor beta chains derived from one specimen sequenced in a study of CD8 T cells in ankylosing spondylitis. TCRdb ran MiXCR on the 5' RACE reads and lists one entry per CDR3 protein. Of roughly 90,000 distinct CDR3 sequences in the sample, almost 8.5% were seen once. The material sequenced was blood, either unsorted or a sorted T cell fraction (not recorded which). The receptors originated from a male donor with ankylosing spondylitis or in good health (not recorded which).

Note on this clonotype: A much larger clone lies one base from this, so it may be a read error. The V gene is TRBV20-1, the J gene TRBJ2-2, with TRBD1 identical over 8 bases. From germline, CDR1 is DFQATT and CDR2 SNEGSKA (reference sequence). V was pared by 6 bases and J by 7 bases, with 16 bases of the junction left unmatched. CDR3 length equals 16 residues. The CDR3 region is CSARRAGGASVGELFF. In DNA, the CDR3 is TGCAGTGCGAGAAGGGCAGGGGGCGCGTCAGTCGGGGAGCTGTTTTTT.

This clonotype was seen repeatedly, ten times or more. This rearrangement joins TRBV12-3 or TRBV12-4 to TRBJ2-2; 7 positions match TRBD2. V was pared by 7 bases and J by 3 bases, with 5 bases of the junction left unmatched. This CDR3 comprises 14 residues. CDR3 sequence: CASTLGGYTGELFF. The CDR3 bases are TGTGCCAGCACCCTGGGAGGGTACACCGGGGAGCTGTTTTTT.

The V call is TRBV20-1, the J call TRBJ2-3, with D tentatively TRBD2 (6 bases). V lost 4 bases, J lost 2 bases, and 7 bases lay in between. Germline CDR1 reads DFQATT; CDR2 reads SNEGSKA (reference sequence). The CDR3 is made up of 12 amino acids. The CDR3 sequence is CSAKRVTDTQYF. For the CDR3, the DNA is TGCAGTGCTAAGCGGGTCACAGATACGCAGTATTTT.

This clonotype was seen at least ten times. The rearrangement uses TRBV6-1 and TRBJ1-1; D gene uncertain. Germline loops: CDR1 MNHNS, CDR2 SASEGT. The CDR3 sequence is 12 residues long. Trimming shortened V by 2 bases and J by 8 bases, and 9 bases separated the two germline ends. In DNA form, the CDR3 reads TGTGCCAGCAGTGAAAGCGCCCAAGAAGCTTTCTTT. It encodes CASSESAQEAFF.

This clonotype appeared many times. The V and J genes are TRBV10-3 and TRBJ1-6; 11 positions match TRBD1. CDR1 and CDR2 (germline): ENHRY, SYGVKD. V lost 2 bases, J lost 9 bases, and 3 bases stayed unmatched. This CDR3 region has 15 residues. In DNA, the CDR3 is TGTGCCATCAGTGAGGGGACAGGGGGTCGTTCACCCCTCCACTTT. It codes for CAISEGTGGRSPLHF.

V is TRBV12-3 or TRBV12-4 and J is TRBJ1-1; D is undetermined. Trimming left V 5 bases short and J 0 bases short, with 10 bases between. The CDR3 extends over 14 amino acids. This chain's CDR3 is CASSRTDLNTEAFF. Here the CDR3 DNA reads TGTGCCAGCAGTCGGACGGATCTGAACACTGAAGCTTTCTTT.

Ten or more counts support this clonotype. The chain carries TRBV9 and TRBJ2-6; weak D call: TRBD1 (6 bases). This CDR3 has 19 amino acids. Germline values: CDR1 SGDLS, CDR2 YYNGEE. Trimming stripped 2 bases from V and 0 bases from J, with 18 bases between. The CDR3 DNA is TGTGCCAGCAGCGTTAATCCGGGACAAGGAAGCTCTGGGGCCAACGTCCTGACTTTC. Protein product: CASSVNPGQGSSGANVLTF.

The J gene is TRBJ2-1, the V gene TRBV6-1, with 9 bases fitting TRBD2. Per germline, CDR1 MNHNS and CDR2 SASEGT. V shed 8 bases, J shed 9 bases, and the junction held 14 bases outside the gene matches. The CDR3 has 15 residues. For the CDR3, the DNA is TGTGCCAGCCGAGATTCAGCGGGGGGTCAGGGTGAGCAGTTCTTC. This encodes CASRDSAGGQGEQFF.

The table lists this clonotype with many counts. The V call is TRBV27, the J call TRBJ2-7; 7 bases match TRBD2. CDR1 and CDR2 from the germline V gene are MNHEY and SMNVEV (reference sequence). V was clipped by 5 bases and J by 2 bases; unmatched bases: 9. CDR3 length equals 15 residues. CDR3 in amino acids: CASSPLGLGTYEQYF. The CDR3, as DNA: TGTGCCAGCAGTCCCCTTGGACTAGGAACCTACGAGCAGTACTTC.